This TCR beta chain was captured in a study of prognosis after radiotherapy for stage I lung cancer (dated by TCRdb to the early 2020s). About the study as a whole: Between early 2018 and early 2019, roughly 20 patients with stage I NSCLC were enrolled in Nanjing, China. Of the enrolled patients, under 15 had newly diagnosed primary stage I lung tumors, while roughly 5 had oligometastatic NSCLC following surgical resection of the primary tumor. Every patient was regarded as medically inoperable, because of comorbidities in over 10 cases and refusal of surgery in over 5 cases. Ages in the cohort of approximately 13 men and 6 or 7 women ranged from roughly 53 to 84 years, with a median of 74. Squamous cell carcinoma histology was identified in roughly 7 patients, and adenocarcinoma histology was identified in about a dozen patients. SBRT was delivered in 3 to 5 fractions with a biologically effective dose of at least 100 Gy, and image-guided IMRT or VMAT was used for delivery. SBRT was not combined with any concurrent therapy in any patient. Distant metastases were developed by four of the 19 patients after SBRT, at a median of around seven months, whereas no significant progression was observed in the other 15 patients. This study profiled peripheral blood TCR beta repertoires from stage I NSCLC patients before and after stereotactic body radiotherapy and linked the repertoires to distant failure. For each of the 20 or so patients, one blood sample was taken before SBRT and one after, so the study sequenced about 38 samples in total.

This clonotype was detected ten times or more. There is no known antigen for this receptor. Base qualities are missing; no much larger clone stands one base away. Measured from the cysteine to the phenylalanine, the CDR3 is 14 residues long. Here the CDR3 DNA is all that survives: 42 bases in frame from base 1. CDR1 and CDR2 are drawn from the germline V gene: SQVTM, ANQGSEA. V is reduced by 7 bases and J by 9 bases, leaving a spacing of 22 bases between them. General findings and caveats noted by the study authors: Tumor specificity of expanded TCR clones was not determined. TRBV and TRBJ usage frequencies reportedly differed by metastasis status, in two V genes at baseline and in about 10 V and two J genes after SBRT. Unique TCR clone counts fell after SBRT (median about 9,600 before versus roughly 7,200 after; Wilcoxon paired P=0.011). Post-SBRT Shannon entropy and its change from baseline were lower in patients who developed distant metastases; baseline Shannon entropy was not associated with metastases. None of the reported P values were adjusted for multiple comparisons. The study was limited by the small cohort and short follow-up, and independent validation of the study findings is required.

Two rounds of multiplex PCR on genomic DNA were used to amplify the TCR beta CDR3 region. The first PCR round used primers specific to each TRBV and TRBJ gene, with sequences filed in Chinese patent CN105087789A. Universal primers were used in the second round of PCR. The Roche High Pure PCR Template Preparation Kit was used to extract genomic DNA from frozen PBMCs. The libraries underwent paired-end sequencing with 151 bp reads on an Illumina HiSeq 3000. The source study handled its data this way. Raw reads lacking the multiplex PCR primer sequences were removed with CutAdapt. High-quality paired reads were merged into contigs with PEAR. By alignment to reference sequences, MiXCR assigned TRB V, D and J gene segments to each contig. To remove sequencing errors, CDR3 sequences were clustered according to base quality and sequence similarity. Diversity was calculated as Shannon entropy divided by the natural log of the number of productive TCR sequences. To get clonality, Shannon entropy was divided by the natural log of the number of unique clonotypes, and that result was subtracted from one. Progression-free survival cut-offs for repertoire metrics were chosen using the Youden index of ROC curves, with analyses run in R 3.5.3. TCRdb passed the public sequencing reads through fastp at Q25 and MiXCR, retaining productive beta sequences. When rows share a CDR3 protein, they turn into one entry using the most common DNA and genes. In this record, the V and J calls reflect TCRdb's handling and not the investigators' own analysis. The sample table contains fewer than 15,000 distinct CDR3 sequences; only one count was recorded for about 51% of them. The top ten constitute 25% to 35% of the sample.

All patients had node-negative disease on CT and PET/CT, and none had a history of other malignancies or had previously received chemotherapy or radiotherapy. At each of two time points, six milliliters of peripheral venous blood were collected into EDTA tubes. PBMCs were isolated by Ficoll-Paque Plus density-gradient centrifugation. Samples were stored at -80°C immediately after collection until analysis. This chain joins TRBV29-1 to TRBJ2-1, with TRBD2 tentatively as D gene (6 bases match). The TCR comes from a donor aged 50 or older with non-small cell lung cancer. The source was PBMCs, collected before or after stereotactic body radiation therapy (not recorded which). CDR3 reads: CSAALGLAKGEQFF. The DNA sequence reads TGCAGCGCCGCCTTGGGGCTAGCGAAGGGTGAGCAGTTCTTC.